The 14 T cell receptor beta chains listed next were all sequenced from one sample in a study of cytomegalovirus exposure and HLA in healthy donors. Vbeta (60) and Jbeta (13) primers were used in the PCR. Libraries were prepared by immunoSEQ multiplex PCR; TCRdb keeps only in-frame clonotypes and omits some of them. Of roughly 200,000 clones listed, 75% to 90% were seen once; the top ten hold less than 3%. The sequencing sample was made of PBMCs. The receptor set was obtained from a woman aged 40-49 years in good health and CMV-seronegative.

The chain uses TRBV15 and TRBJ1-1, with D unresolved. The CDR3 runs 14 residues. V was trimmed by 0 bases and J by 9 bases, leaving 14 bases between them. Germline loops: CDR1 LNHNV, CDR2 YYDKDF (reference sequence). This chain's CDR3 is CATSRDSAGSKAFF. The CDR3 region has the DNA TGTGCCACCAGCAGAGATAGTGCCGGGAGTAAAGCTTTCTTT.

V is TRBV20-1 and J is TRBJ2-7, with 8 bases identical to TRBD2. Germline lookup yields CDR1 DFQATT and CDR2 SNEGSKA (reference sequence). The J segment lost 6 bases and the V segment lost 3 bases, leaving 1 base of the junction unmatched. This CDR3 has 11 amino acids. Written as DNA, the CDR3 is TGCAGTGCTAGCAGCGGGGGCGAGCAGTACTTC. Amino acids: CSASSGGEQYF.

The CDR3 nucleotides are TGCGCCAGCAGCCACCCCAGGGGCCGGGTATCCGAGCAGTACTTC. This encodes CASSHPRGRVSEQYF. The genes are TRBV4-1 and TRBJ2-7; TRBD1 might be the D (6 bases). The V gene lost 3 bases and the J gene lost 6 bases, with 18 bases spanning the gap. This CDR3 spans 15 amino acids. In germline, CDR1 is MGHRA, CDR2 YSYEKL.

The chain combines TRBV5-1 with TRBJ2-3; 9 bases are shared with TRBD2. The V gene's germline CDR1 is SGHRS and CDR2 YFSETQ. The CDR3 contains 17 residues. V was clipped by 2 bases and J by 0 bases; unmatched bases: 7. This chain's CDR3 is CASSFYSGSLSTDTQYF. In DNA form, the CDR3 reads TGCGCCAGCAGCTTCTATAGCGGGAGTCTTAGCACAGATACGCAGTATTTT.

The gene calls are TRBV10-3 and TRBJ2-5, with TRBD2 matching over 11 bases. The DNA end lines up better with TRBJ2-7; the J call may be wrong. Germline CDR1 is ENHRY and CDR2 is SYGVKD. The CDR3 covers 16 residues. Here the CDR3 reads CAISDPGLAVSYEQYF. The CDR3 nucleotides are TGTGCCATCAGTGATCCGGGACTAGCGGTCTCCTACGAGCAGTACTTC.

The chain is built from TRBV6-1 and TRBJ2-1, with 8 positions matching TRBD2. The CDR3 extends over 18 amino acids. The V gene's germline CDR1 is MNHNS and CDR2 SASEGT. V shed 2 bases, J shed 0 bases, and the junction held 9 bases outside the gene matches. CDR3 residues: CASSELSSGASSYNEQFF. The DNA for the CDR3 is TGTGCCAGCAGTGAACTTAGTAGCGGGGCAAGCTCCTACAATGAGCAGTTCTTC.

This chain uses TRBV10-2 with TRBJ1-3, with 9 bases that match TRBD1. CDR3 length: 13 amino acids. Germline V lookup: CDR1 WSHSY, CDR2 SAAADI. Trimming took 8 bases from V and 10 from J; bases not matched to a gene: 9. The CDR3 bases are TGCGCCAGCCAAGTCCCGGGACAGGGTACCATATATTTT. This sequence encodes CASQVPGQGTIYF.

The J gene is TRBJ1-5, the V gene TRBV5-1; unclear D gene. V was trimmed by 0 bases and J by 6 bases, leaving 10 bases between them. This CDR3 spans 14 amino acids. In germline, CDR1 is SGHRS, CDR2 YFSETQ. CDR3 nucleotides: TGCGCCAGCAGCTTGGTCCCTGGTAGTCAGCCCCAGCATTTT. Translated, it gives CASSLVPGSQPQHF.

This clone occurred a few times. V usage is TRBV28 and J usage is TRBJ2-5, with a possible D match to TRBD2 (5 bases). This CDR3 spans 14 amino acids. V was clipped by 5 bases and J by 5 bases, with 15 bases between them. Germline-derived CDR1 and CDR2 are MDHEN and SYDVKM. CDR3 in DNA: TGTGCCAGCAGTCTCCCCCCCGGGGTGGAGACCCAGTACTTC. Translating gives CASSLPPGVETQYF.

The chain couples TRBV7-2 to TRBJ2-7; the D gene is possibly TRBD2 (6 bases). CDR1 is SGHTA, CDR2 FQGNSA, per germline. The CDR3 extends over 14 amino acids. V gave up 1 base and J gave up 2 bases, with 9 bases separating them. CDR3 region: CASSLGGRTYEQYF. CDR3 coding DNA: TGTGCCAGCAGCTTAGGGGGGAGGACCTACGAGCAGTACTTC.

V is TRBV19 and J is TRBJ1-1; maybe TRBD1 (6 bases). The germline CDR1 and CDR2 sequences are LNHDA and SQIVND (reference sequence). The CDR3 totals 13 residues. V dropped 7 bases and J dropped 1 base, with 10 bases sitting between them. This CDR3 is CASTLGANTEAFF. CDR3 nucleotides: TGTGCCAGTACCTTGGGGGCGAACACTGAAGCTTTCTTT. Supplemented by reference TRBV19 and TRBJ1-1, the full variable domain reads DGGITQSPKYLFRKEGQNVTLSCEQNLNHDAMYWYRQDPGQGLRLIYYSQIVNDFQKGDIAEGYSVSREKKESFPLTVTSAQKNPTAFYLCASTLGANTEAFFGQGTRLTVV.

The gene calls are TRBV18 and TRBJ1-5; TRBD1 matches 8 bases. V lost 6 bases, J lost 7 bases, and 8 bases stayed unmatched. The CDR3 totals 14 residues. Germline values: CDR1 KGHSH, CDR2 LQKENI. For the CDR3, the DNA is TGTGCCAGCTCGCGTACGGACAGGGACCAGCCCCAGCATTTT. Amino acid sequence: CASSRTDRDQPQHF.

This clone has just a few counts. This chain joins TRBV27 and TRBJ2-1; 11 bases map to TRBD2. V lost 2 bases and J lost 8; bases outside the gene matches: 5. The CDR3 is 15 residues long. The germline CDR1 and CDR2 sequences are MNHEY and SMNVEV (reference sequence). The CDR3 coding sequence is TGTGCCAGCAGTTTAATTCCTAGCGGGGGGTATGAGCAGTTCTTC. It encodes CASSLIPSGGYEQFF.

The V call is TRBV27, the J call TRBJ2-3, with 9 bases identical to TRBD2. V shed 1 base and J 2 bases; nucleotides not matched to a gene: 7. Germline V gene sequence: CDR1 MNHEY, CDR2 SMNVEV (reference sequence). The CDR3 totals 17 residues. The CDR3 loop reads CASSLLGGRAPTDTQYF. CDR3 bases: TGTGCCAGCAGTTTATTAGGCGGGAGGGCCCCCACAGATACGCAGTATTTT.